This T cell receptor (beta chain) was retrieved from a study of T-cell memory formation after mild COVID-19. Study context: The two donors had largely donor-specific TCR clusters.

Constant-segment primers and 5'RACE yielded cDNA libraries for TCR alpha and TCR beta, each carrying sample barcodes and UMIs. TCRdb re-derived calls from the 5' RACE reads in MiXCR, one entry per CDR3 protein. The sample records 260,000 or so distinct CDR3 sequences, 16% being singletons. CDR3 length equals 15 residues. Germline CDR1 and CDR2: LGHNA and YNFKEQ. The V and J ends lost 3 bases and 0 bases, in that order; junction bases with no gene match: 2. A remark on this clonotype: Antigen: not known.

Study-wide results and caveats: Memory cells collected pre-infection included some clones that later responded, suggesting cross-reactive memory joined. CD4+ contracting clones lay mainly in CM and EM, CD8+ ones in EMRA.

What was sequenced was PBMCs or a T cell subset sorted from them (not recorded which). This TCR derives from a man younger than 35 who had mild COVID-19 (a few samples of this study predate the infection). Cell type and time point are not known. The genes are TRBV4-2 and TRBJ2-5; 9 nucleotides agree with TRBD2. The CDR3 here is CASSQAGGYQETQYF. The CDR3 coding sequence is TGTGCCAGCAGCCAGGCGGGGGGGTACCAAGAGACCCAGTACTTC.